Sequencing of this T cell receptor (beta chain) was carried out in a study of CD8 T cells in ankylosing spondylitis. Findings of the study overall: Earlier studies detected some motif variants in reactive arthritis synovial fluid and blood. Clones linked to disease, bearing a CD8+ phenotype, were relatively rare in peripheral blood. Blood from ankylosing spondylitis patients appeared to carry a characteristic roughly eight-variant TCR beta motif.

After removal of 5 bases from V and 6 bases from J, the junction contained 10 bases not matched to a gene. The CDR3 has 14 amino acids. Germline V gives CDR1 DFQATT, CDR2 SNEGSKA (reference sequence). One entry per CDR3 protein results from TCRdb running MiXCR on the 5' RACE reads. The repertoire holds about 400,000 distinct CDR3 sequences, with 20% to 25% as singletons. To note about this clonotype: Its antigen is not identified.

The sample consisted of blood, either unsorted or a sorted T cell fraction (not recorded which). This chain connects TRBV20-1 to TRBJ2-7; 10 nucleotides align to TRBD2. The sequence was obtained from a male donor with ankylosing spondylitis. The CDR3 region is CSAPFLAGDGEQYF. For the CDR3, the DNA is TGCAGTGCTCCCTTCCTAGCGGGAGACGGCGAGCAGTACTTC.